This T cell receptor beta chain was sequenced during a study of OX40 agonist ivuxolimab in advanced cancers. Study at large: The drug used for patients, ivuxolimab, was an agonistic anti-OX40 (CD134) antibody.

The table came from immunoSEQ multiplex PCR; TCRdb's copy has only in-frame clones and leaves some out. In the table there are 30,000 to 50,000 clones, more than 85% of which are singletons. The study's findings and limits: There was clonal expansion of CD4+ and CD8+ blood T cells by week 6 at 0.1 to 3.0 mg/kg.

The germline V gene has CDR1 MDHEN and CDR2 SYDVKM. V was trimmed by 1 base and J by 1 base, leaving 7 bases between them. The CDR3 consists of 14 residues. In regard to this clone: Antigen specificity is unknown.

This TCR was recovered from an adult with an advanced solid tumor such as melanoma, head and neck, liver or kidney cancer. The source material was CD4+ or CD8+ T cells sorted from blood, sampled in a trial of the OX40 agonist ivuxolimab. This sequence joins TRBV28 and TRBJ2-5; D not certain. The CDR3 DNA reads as TGTGCCAGCAGTTTATACAGTACCCAAGAGACCCAGTACTTC. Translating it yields CASSLYSTQETQYF. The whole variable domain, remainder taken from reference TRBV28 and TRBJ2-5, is DVKVTQSSRYLVKRTGEKVFLECVQDMDHENMFWYRQDPGLGLRLIYFSYDVKMKEKGDIPEGYSVSREKKERFSLILESASTNQTSMYLCASSLYSTQETQYFGPGTRLLVL.